The source of this TCR beta chain is a study of blood T cell repertoires in COVID-19. There are a few counts of this clone. Trimming shortened V by 9 bases and J by 3 bases, and 15 bases separated the two germline ends. Germline assignment: CDR1 MDHEN and CDR2 SYDVKM. This CDR3 is 15 amino acids long. TCRdb's copy holds only in-frame clones and misses some; the assay was immunoSEQ multiplex PCR. The data show 200,000 to 250,000 clones, with around four fifths seen just once and around 8% held by the top ten. This TCR derives from a woman of 80 years or more with COVID-19, enrolled during active disease. The rearrangement joins TRBV28 to TRBJ1-6; no reliable D call. The specimen was peripheral blood. CDR3 DNA sequence: TGTGCCAGTCGGCACGGAGGAGGCTATAATTCACCCCTCCACTTT. This translates into CASRHGGGYNSPLHF.